The rows below give T cell receptor beta chains drawn from one sample of a study of technical replicates of blood from several donors. The repertoire was sequenced with immunoSEQ multiplex PCR; TCRdb's copy has only in-frame clones and lacks some. The sample yields 75,000 to 100,000 clones, 85% to 95% seen once. The sequencing input was T cells isolated from PBMCs. The receptor source for this set is a human donor in good health. CDR3s include the opening cysteine and the closing phenylalanine or tryptophan. D genes are given only for firm matches. The size field is filled for only some rows; it gives once, few, many or a size class.

D gene	V gene	J gene	clone size	CDR3 protein	CDR3 DNA
TRBD1	TRBV5-1	TRBJ2-4	NA	CASSAGQGAAFAKNIQYF	TGCGCCAGCAGCGCGGGACAGGGGGCGGCTTTCGCCAAAAACATTCAGTACTTC
TRBD1	TRBV29-1	TRBJ2-5	NA	CSVVIPGGRAETQYF	TGCAGCGTTGTCATTCCAGGGGGACGGGCAGAGACCCAGTACTTC
TRBD1	TRBV7-9	TRBJ2-7	NA	CASSSNRGHSYEQYF	TGTGCCAGCAGCAGCAACAGGGGGCACTCCTACGAGCAGTACTTC
NA	TRBV6-1	TRBJ1-5	NA	CASKTGDYSNQPQHF	TGTGCCAGCAAGACAGGCGATTATAGCAATCAGCCCCAGCATTTT
NA	TRBV27	TRBJ2-1	NA	CASSLGPSSYNEQFF	TGTGCCAGCAGTTTGGGGCCAAGCTCCTACAATGAGCAGTTCTTC
NA	TRBV5-5	TRBJ2-5	NA	CATSGTPQETQYF	TGTGCCACTTCGGGGACACCCCAAGAGACCCAGTACTTC
NA	TRBV5-1	TRBJ2-7	NA	CASRLDAYEQYF	TGCGCCAGCAGACTAGACGCCTACGAGCAGTACTTC
TRBD2	TRBV6-5	TRBJ2-7	NA	CASRIGLAGYEQYF	TGTGCCAGCCGAATCGGGCTAGCGGGCTACGAGCAGTACTTC
TRBD1	TRBV10-2	TRBJ1-1	once	CASGDRPLRTEAFF	TGCGCCAGCGGGGACAGGCCCCTACGGACTGAAGCTTTCTTT
NA	TRBV10-3	TRBJ2-5	NA	CAIGGRRKDYLEETQYF	TGTGCCATCGGTGGTAGGAGGAAGGATTATTTAGAAGAGACCCAGTACTTC
NA	TRBV28	TRBJ1-1	NA	CASSLWQGGRTEAFF	TGTGCCAGCAGTTTATGGCAGGGTGGTCGCACTGAAGCTTTCTTT